A single sample gave rise to the 27 T cell receptor beta chains below, sequenced in a study of Ad26.COV2.S vaccination and SARS-CoV-2 variants. Stated treatment: around 19 received Ad26.COV2.S at low or high dose, single or two shots; a few received placebo; per-sample allocation not given. Samples came from day 63 after the first vaccine or placebo injection. Sequencing used immunoSEQ multiplex PCR; TCRdb keeps in-frame clones, though not all of them. The profile shows about 350,000 clones, 85% of them singletons. Material: peripheral blood, obtained in a trial of Ad26.COV2.S vaccine versus placebo. These receptors were obtained from a person aged 18-60 years who received the Ad26.COV2.S COVID-19 vaccine or a placebo.

The chain couples TRBV30 to TRBJ2-7; D might be TRBD1 (6 bases). Germline CDR1 is GTSNPN and CDR2 is SVGIG (reference sequence). Trimming cost V 6 bases and J 0 bases, with 15 bases left between them. The CDR3 loop spans 14 amino acids. Here the CDR3 DNA reads TGTGCCTGTGCCTCCGGGACATACTCCTACGAGCAGTACTTC. Its translation: CACASGTYSYEQYF.

V gene TRBV28 combines with J gene TRBJ1-4; D gene unclear. This CDR3 comprises 14 residues. Germline CDR1 MDHEN, CDR2 SYDVKM. Trimming removed 8 bases from V and 8 bases from J, with 18 bases in between. The CDR3 DNA reads TGTGCCAGCGTTAGCCGTTTGGGTATGGAAAAACTGTTTTTT. It codes for CASVSRLGMEKLFF.

The chain combines TRBV19 with TRBJ1-2; TRBD1 is a possible D gene (5 bases). This CDR3 contains 20 residues. Trimming removed 0 bases from V and 2 bases from J, with 25 bases in between. CDR1 is LNHDA, CDR2 SQIVND, per germline (reference sequence). For the CDR3, the DNA is TGTGCCAGTAGTATAGATAGGTTCTCCCGTCGACAGACGGCCAACTATGGCTACACCTTC. This gives the protein CASSIDRFSRRQTANYGYTF.

This clone was recorded a few times. V and J are TRBV27 and TRBJ1-1, with D tentatively TRBD1 (5 bases). Between the trimmed V and J ends, which lost 2 bases and 4 bases, there was a span of 8 bases. The length of the CDR3 is 13 residues. Germline CDR1 MNHEY, CDR2 SMNVEV (reference sequence). CDR3 sequence: CASSLQGRTEAFF. DNA for the CDR3: TGTGCCAGCAGTTTACAGGGACGCACTGAAGCTTTCTTT.

The chain links TRBV27 to TRBJ2-3; D is perhaps TRBD1 (5 bases). The CDR3 has 14 residues. V lost 3 bases and J lost 5, with 12 bases in between. Germline assignment: CDR1 MNHEY and CDR2 SMNVEV (reference sequence). In DNA, the CDR3 is TGTGCCAGCAGTTTCCTTAGGGGCGGAGATACGCAGTATTTT. Its protein product is CASSFLRGGDTQYF.

The chain has TRBV19 and TRBJ2-5; D may match TRBD1 or TRBD2 (6 bases each). The CDR3 length is 12 residues. Germline lookup yields CDR1 LNHDA and CDR2 SQIVND (reference sequence). V lost 10 bases to trimming and J lost 9 bases, with 18 bases between them. This CDR3 is CATRGVYRSQYF. The DNA of the CDR3 is TGTGCCACAAGGGGGGTCTATCGGTCCCAGTACTTC.

This clone was seen just once. The genes are TRBV28 and TRBJ2-1; D is ambiguous. Trimming shortened V by 6 bases and J by 10 bases, and 10 bases separated the two germline ends. The CDR3 has 11 residues. CDR1 and CDR2 (germline): MDHEN, SYDVKM. CDR3 DNA: TGTGCCAGCAGGGGGAACGCGGAGCAGTTCTTC. Protein: CASRGNAEQFF.

The chain links TRBV20-1 to TRBJ2-1, with a possible D match to TRBD1 (5 bases). Germline V gene sequence: CDR1 DFQATT, CDR2 SNEGSKA (reference sequence). There are 11 residues in the CDR3. V lost 4 bases and J lost 7, with 8 bases in between. In DNA, the CDR3 is TGCAGTGCTAATAGGGGAAATGAGCAGTTCTTC. Translating it yields CSANRGNEQFF.

V usage is TRBV28 and J usage is TRBJ2-7, with TRBD2 identical over 11 bases. Looked up from germline, CDR1 is MDHEN and CDR2 is SYDVKM. J gave up 0 bases and V 3 bases, and 10 bases lay outside the gene matches. The CDR3 spans 18 residues. CDR3 region: CASSFSTSGIGGSYEQYF. In nucleotides, the CDR3 is TGTGCCAGCAGTTTTTCGACTAGCGGGATAGGGGGCTCCTACGAGCAGTACTTC.

The chain uses TRBV7-2 and TRBJ1-6, with 7 bases that match TRBD1. The germline CDR1 and CDR2 sequences are SGHTA and FQGNSA. CDR3 size: 14 residues. The V segment lost 1 base and the J segment 11 bases; nucleotides outside the gene matches: 5. The DNA of the CDR3 is TGTGCCAGCAGCTTAGACAGGGGTATGACACCCCTCCACTTT. It encodes CASSLDRGMTPLHF.

This CDR3 is CASSLVRGGEQFF. CDR3 nucleotides: TGTGCCAGCAGCTTGGTGCGGGGCGGTGAGCAGTTCTTC. V and J are TRBV5-6 and TRBJ2-1, with D perhaps TRBD2 (6 bases). Germline V gene data show CDR1 as SGHDT and CDR2 as YYEEEE. The V end was cut by 0 bases, the J end by 9 bases, with 10 bases between. There are 13 residues in the CDR3.

The chain links TRBV19 to TRBJ2-3, with D possibly TRBD2 on 6 matching bases. The germline V and J ends were trimmed by 6 bases and 2 bases, with 12 bases remaining between them. This CDR3 contains 14 residues. Germline V gene data show CDR1 as LNHDA and CDR2 as SQIVND (reference sequence). DNA of the CDR3: TGTGCCAGTAGCTGGGGGGTGAACACAGATACGCAGTATTTT. It specifies CASSWGVNTDTQYF.

The chain's CDR3 is CASTWGWGTGQETQYF. The CDR3 DNA follows: TGTGCCAGCACTTGGGGGTGGGGGACCGGACAAGAGACCCAGTACTTC. The chain is built from TRBV2 and TRBJ2-5, with D possibly called TRBD1 or TRBD2 (5 bases each). The CDR3 totals 16 residues. The germline V gene has CDR1 SNHLY and CDR2 FYNNEI. The V end lost 7 bases, the J end lost 2 bases, and 20 bases lay between the germline ends.

V usage is TRBV2 and J usage is TRBJ2-3, with 8 bases fitting TRBD2. Germline V gene data show CDR1 as SNHLY and CDR2 as FYNNEI. The CDR3 contains 15 residues. The V gene end was trimmed by 8 bases and the J gene end by 1 base; junction bases not matched to a gene: 8. The DNA for the CDR3 is TGTGCCAGCTCAGCTAGCGGGTGGGGCACAGATACGCAGTATTTT. This gives the protein CASSASGWGTDTQYF.

As to this clone: One junction end disagrees with the germline gene, perhaps due to a read error. The genes are TRBV27 and TRBJ2-7; 7 bases fit TRBD1. Germline lookup yields CDR1 MNHEY and CDR2 SMNVEV (reference sequence). The CDR3 extends over 15 amino acids. The CDR3 protein is CASSLWRQGSHEQYF. CDR3 sequence (DNA): TGTGCCAGCAGTTTATGGAGACAGGGCTCCCACGAGCAGTACTTC.

This rearrangement joins TRBV5-1 to TRBJ1-4; D is ambiguous. The CDR3 has 16 residues. V gave up 0 bases and J gave up 6 bases, with 15 bases separating them. Germline V gives CDR1 SGHRS, CDR2 YFSETQ. This CDR3 is CASSLEIALGDEKLFF. The DNA for the CDR3 is TGCGCCAGCAGCTTGGAAATTGCACTTGGGGATGAAAAACTGTTTTTT.

This chain connects TRBV9 to TRBJ2-3; no reliable D call. This CDR3 contains 14 residues. Trimming removed 0 bases at V and 2 bases at J, with 7 bases between. The germline V gene has CDR1 SGDLS and CDR2 YYNGEE. The CDR3 spells CASSVGGFTDTQYF. CDR3 in DNA: TGTGCCAGCAGCGTAGGGGGATTCACAGATACGCAGTATTTT.

This chain links TRBV11-3 with TRBJ2-2; 8 bases are shared with TRBD2. Germline values: CDR1 SGHNT, CDR2 YENEEA. The CDR3 length is 16 residues. V lost 1 base to trimming and J lost 6 bases; unmatched junction nucleotides: 7. This CDR3 reads CASSLAAGDRSGELFF. CDR3 sequence (DNA): TGTGCCAGCAGCTTAGCAGCGGGGGACCGTTCCGGGGAGCTGTTTTTT.

The rearrangement links TRBV1 to TRBJ2-7; the table names TRBD2, a call not compared with the DNA. TRBV1 is termed a pseudogene. This CDR3 has 16 residues. This chain's CDR3 is CTSQSFSLAGAYEQYF. The CDR3 DNA reads as TGCACCAGCCAATCTTTTAGCCTAGCGGGAGCCTACGAGCAGTACTTC.

This sequence joins TRBV4-3 and TRBJ1-2, with TRBD1 identical over 9 bases. The CDR3 runs 18 residues. Germline V gene sequence: CDR1 LGHNA, CDR2 YSLEER. J was trimmed by 1 base and V by 2 bases; bases with no gene match: 11. Here the CDR3 DNA reads TGCGCCAGCAGCCAATCCCCGCCGGGGGACAGGGATAACTATGGCTACACCTTC. Protein: CASSQSPPGDRDNYGYTF.

This chain connects TRBV19 to TRBJ2-7; 10 positions agree with TRBD1. There are 15 residues in the CDR3. From germline, CDR1 is LNHDA and CDR2 SQIVND (reference sequence). V was pared by 6 bases and J by 2 bases, with 7 bases of the junction left unmatched. CDR3 nucleotides: TGTGCCAGTAGAGACCGGGACAGGGGAACCTACGAGCAGTACTTC. Translating gives CASRDRDRGTYEQYF.

This chain uses TRBV19 with TRBJ1-2; 9 bases match TRBD1. Germline trimming cut 5 bases from V and 1 base from J; bases unmatched to any gene: 2. There are 14 residues in the CDR3. Germline CDR1 and CDR2: LNHDA and SQIVND (reference sequence). The CDR3 spells CASSRQGVNYGYTF. CDR3 sequence (DNA): TGTGCCAGTAGTCGACAGGGGGTTAACTATGGCTACACCTTC.

The V call is TRBV7-8, the J call TRBJ2-5; D perhaps matches TRBD1 (5 bases). CDR1 and CDR2 from the germline V gene are SGHVS and FQNEAQ. V dropped 5 bases and J dropped 3 bases, with 13 bases sitting between them. This CDR3 spans 14 amino acids. The CDR3 region has the DNA TGTGCCAGCAGCCCCCTGGACACTGAAGAGACCCAGTACTTC. This translates into CASSPLDTEETQYF.

This chain joins TRBV30 and TRBJ1-2; D remains ambiguous. The CDR3 covers 12 residues. The V end lost 2 bases, the J end lost 8 bases, and 12 bases lay between the germline ends. Germline values: CDR1 GTSNPN, CDR2 SVGIG (reference sequence). The CDR3 coding sequence is TGTGCCTGGAGTCAAGAGAGAGGCGGCTACACCTTC. The encoded protein is CAWSQERGGYTF.

The chain uses TRBV19 and TRBJ1-5; TRBD1 is a possible D gene (6 bases). CDR1 and CDR2 from the germline V gene are LNHDA and SQIVND (reference sequence). This CDR3 is built from 18 residues. The V end was cut by 6 bases, the J end by 1 base, with 22 bases between. CDR3 in DNA: TGTGCCAGTAGAAGCCGGGACAACCTAAAGGGGAGCAATCAGCCCCAGCATTTT. Translated, it gives CASRSRDNLKGSNQPQHF.

V gene TRBV2 combines with J gene TRBJ2-3; either TRBD1 or TRBD2 may fit D (5 bases each). V lost 7 bases and J 2 bases, leaving 13 bases between the germline ends. CDR1 and CDR2 (germline): SNHLY, FYNNEI. There are 14 residues in the CDR3. The CDR3 protein is CASNPGTITDTQYF. Here the CDR3 DNA reads TGTGCCAGCAATCCGGGGACCATCACAGATACGCAGTATTTT. Together with reference TRBV2 and TRBJ2-3, the CDR3 gives the full variable domain: EPEVTQTPSHQVTQMGQEVILRCVPISNHLYFYWYRQILGQKVEFLVSFYNNEISEKSEIFDDQFSVERPDGSNFTLKIRSTKLEDSAMYFCASNPGTITDTQYFGPGTRLTVL.

The chain employs TRBV18 and TRBJ2-7, with TRBD2 identical over 7 bases. Germline CDR1 and CDR2: KGHSH and LQKENI. The CDR3 is 13 amino acids. V lost 5 bases and J lost 6; bases outside the gene matches: 7. CDR3 sequence: CASSSTSEGEQYF. CDR3 nucleotide sequence: TGTGCCAGCTCATCAACTAGCGAGGGCGAGCAGTACTTC. Complete variable domain (other parts from reference TRBV18 and TRBJ2-7): NAGVMQNPRHLVRRRGQEARLRCSPMKGHSHVYWYRQLPEEGLKFMVYLQKENIIDESGMPKERFSAEFPKEGPSILRIQQVVRGDSAAYFCASSSTSEGEQYFGPGTRLTVT.